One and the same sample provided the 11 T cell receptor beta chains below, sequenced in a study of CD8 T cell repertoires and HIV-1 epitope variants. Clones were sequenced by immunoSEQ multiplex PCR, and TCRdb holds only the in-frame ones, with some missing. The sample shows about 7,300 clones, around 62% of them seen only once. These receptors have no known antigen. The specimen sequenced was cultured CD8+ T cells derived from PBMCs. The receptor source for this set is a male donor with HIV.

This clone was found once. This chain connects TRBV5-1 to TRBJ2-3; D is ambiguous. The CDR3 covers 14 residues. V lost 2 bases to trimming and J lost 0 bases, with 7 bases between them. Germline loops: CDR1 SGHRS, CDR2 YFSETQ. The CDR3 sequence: CASSFGPSTDTQYF. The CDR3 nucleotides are TGCGCCAGCAGCTTCGGGCCGAGCACAGATACGCAGTATTTT.

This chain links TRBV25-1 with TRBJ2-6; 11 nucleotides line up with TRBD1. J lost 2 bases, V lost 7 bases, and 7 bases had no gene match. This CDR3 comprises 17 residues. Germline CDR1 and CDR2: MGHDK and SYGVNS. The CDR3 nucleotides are TGTGCCAGCACGCCCGGACAGGGGGCACCTGGGGCCAACGTCCTGACTTTC. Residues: CASTPGQGAPGANVLTF.

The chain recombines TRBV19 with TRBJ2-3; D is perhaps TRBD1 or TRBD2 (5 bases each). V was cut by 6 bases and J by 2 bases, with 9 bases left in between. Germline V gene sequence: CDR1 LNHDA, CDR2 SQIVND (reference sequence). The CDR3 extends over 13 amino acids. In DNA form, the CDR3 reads TGTGCCAGTAGACCGGGGCCCACAGATACGCAGTATTTT. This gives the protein CASRPGPTDTQYF. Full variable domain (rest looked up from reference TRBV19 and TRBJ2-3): DGGITQSPKYLFRKEGQNVTLSCEQNLNHDAMYWYRQDPGQGLRLIYYSQIVNDFQKGDIAEGYSVSREKKESFPLTVTSAQKNPTAFYLCASRPGPTDTQYFGPGTRLTVL.

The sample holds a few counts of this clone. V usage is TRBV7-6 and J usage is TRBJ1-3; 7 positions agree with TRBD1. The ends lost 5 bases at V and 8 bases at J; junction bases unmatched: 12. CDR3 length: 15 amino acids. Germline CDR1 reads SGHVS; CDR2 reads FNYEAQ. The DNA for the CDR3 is TGTGCCAGCAGCCCTGCCTGGGACAGAGGGCACACCATATATTTT. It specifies CASSPAWDRGHTIYF.

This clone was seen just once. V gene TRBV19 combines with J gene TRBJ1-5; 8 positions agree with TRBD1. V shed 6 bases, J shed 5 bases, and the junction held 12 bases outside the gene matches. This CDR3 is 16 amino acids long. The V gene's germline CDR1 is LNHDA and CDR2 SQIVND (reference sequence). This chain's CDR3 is CASRLWTGSYDQPQHF. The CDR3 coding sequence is TGTGCCAGTAGACTCTGGACAGGGTCTTATGATCAGCCCCAGCATTTT.

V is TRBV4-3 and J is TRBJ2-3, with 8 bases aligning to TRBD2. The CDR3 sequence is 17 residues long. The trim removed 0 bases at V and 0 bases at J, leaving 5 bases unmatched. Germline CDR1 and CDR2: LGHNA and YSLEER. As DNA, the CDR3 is TGCGCCAGCAGCCAAGATGGGCGGGGGGCAAGCACAGATACGCAGTATTTT. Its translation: CASSQDGRGASTDTQYF.

The CDR3, as DNA: TGTGCCAGCAGTTTAATGTCAGGGAGCACAGATACGCAGTATTTT. This sequence encodes CASSLMSGSTDTQYF. V usage is TRBV28 and J usage is TRBJ2-3; D might be TRBD1 (5 bases). Germline V CDR1 and CDR2: MDHEN, SYDVKM. Trimming cost V 2 bases and J 0 bases, with 9 bases left between them. The CDR3 is made up of 15 amino acids.

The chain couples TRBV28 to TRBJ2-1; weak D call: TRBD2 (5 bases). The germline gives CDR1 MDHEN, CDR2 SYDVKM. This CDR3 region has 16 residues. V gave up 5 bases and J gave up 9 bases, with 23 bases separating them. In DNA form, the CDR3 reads TGTGCCAGCAGTCCTCAAGGGTCTACAGCTGCGGGTGAGCAGTTCTTC. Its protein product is CASSPQGSTAAGEQFF.

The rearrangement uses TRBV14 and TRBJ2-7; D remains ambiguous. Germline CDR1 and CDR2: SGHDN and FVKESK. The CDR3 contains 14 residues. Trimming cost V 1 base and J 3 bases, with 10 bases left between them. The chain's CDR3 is CASSQVEEIYEQYF. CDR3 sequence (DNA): TGTGCCAGCAGCCAAGTAGAGGAGATCTACGAGCAGTACTTC. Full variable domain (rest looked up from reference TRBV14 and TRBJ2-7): EAGVTQFPSHSVIEKGQTVTLRCDPISGHDNLYWYRRVMGKEIKFLLHFVKESKQDESGMPNNRFLAERTGGTYSTLKVQPAELEDSGVYFCASSQVEEIYEQYFGPGTRLTVT.

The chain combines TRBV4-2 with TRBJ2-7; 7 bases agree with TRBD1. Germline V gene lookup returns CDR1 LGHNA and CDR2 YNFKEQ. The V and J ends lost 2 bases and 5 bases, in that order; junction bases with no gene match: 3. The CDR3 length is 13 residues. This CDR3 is CASSQTGVNEQYF. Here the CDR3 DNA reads TGTGCCAGCAGCCAAACAGGGGTCAACGAGCAGTACTTC.

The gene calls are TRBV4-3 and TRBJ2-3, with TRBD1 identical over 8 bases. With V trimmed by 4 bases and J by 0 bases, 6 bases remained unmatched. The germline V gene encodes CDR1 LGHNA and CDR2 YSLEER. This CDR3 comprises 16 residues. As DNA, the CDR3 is TGCGCCAGCAGCCGAAACAGGGGGACTAGCACAGATACGCAGTATTTT. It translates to CASSRNRGTSTDTQYF.